These 17 T cell receptor beta chains were sequenced from one sample in a study of cytomegalovirus exposure and HLA in healthy donors. The PCR ran on 60 Vbeta and 13 Jbeta primers. Assay: immunoSEQ multiplex PCR; the TCRdb copy retains only in-frame clones and omits some. The repertoire has about 120,000 clones, approximately 80% of them found once; the top ten carry about 1.7%. Material: PBMCs. All receptors come from a man aged 40-55 years in good health and CMV-seronegative.

V is TRBV7-9 and J is TRBJ2-4, with 11 positions matching TRBD1. The germline V gene encodes CDR1 SEHNR and CDR2 FQNEAQ (reference sequence). CDR3 length: 16 residues. J lost 5 bases, V lost 1 base, and 4 bases had no gene match. Written as DNA, the CDR3 is TGTGCCAGCAGCTTAGGGGACAGGGGGATGGAAAACATTCAGTACTTC. Protein: CASSLGDRGMENIQYF.

V and J are TRBV28 and TRBJ2-7; the D gene is possibly TRBD2 (5 bases). Germline loops: CDR1 MDHEN, CDR2 SYDVKM. The CDR3 spans 15 residues. With 5 bases removed from V and 0 bases from J, the gap between germline ends came to 14 bases. CDR3 sequence: CASSLGSFISYEQYF. CDR3 nucleotide sequence: TGTGCCAGCAGTCTTGGGAGCTTTATCTCCTACGAGCAGTACTTC.

The chain employs TRBV9 and TRBJ2-2; 9 bases map to TRBD2. The CDR3 spans 15 residues. CDR1 and CDR2 from the germline V gene are SGDLS and YYNGEE. The ends lost 1 base at V and 3 bases at J; junction bases unmatched: 1. The CDR3 bases are TGTGCCAGCAGCGTACGCGGGGGGGACACCGGGGAGCTGTTTTTT. Amino acid sequence: CASSVRGGDTGELFF.

This clone was seen a single time. The chain recombines TRBV7-9 with TRBJ2-7; 9 bases agree with TRBD2. Germline-derived CDR1 and CDR2 are SEHNR and FQNEAQ (reference sequence). The CDR3 has 13 residues. The V and J ends lost 8 bases and 3 bases, in that order; junction bases with no gene match: 5. CDR3 loop: CASARGGGYEQYF. Here the CDR3 DNA reads TGTGCCAGCGCACGCGGGGGGGGCTACGAGCAGTACTTC. Full variable domain (remainder filled in from reference TRBV7-9 and TRBJ2-7): DTGVSQNPRHKITKRGQNVTFRCDPISEHNRLYWYRQTLGQGPEFLTYFQNEAQLEKSRLLSDRFSAERPKGSFSTLEIQRTEQGDSAMYLCASARGGGYEQYFGPGTRLTVT.

The chain combines TRBV10-3 with TRBJ2-1; the D gene is possibly TRBD2 (7 bases). Germline CDR1 and CDR2: ENHRY and SYGVKD. This CDR3 contains 15 residues. Trimming pared 8 bases from V and 1 base from J, leaving 15 bases between. CDR3 coding DNA: TGTGCCATCCGAGGACTAGGGGGTTCCTACAATGAGCAGTTCTTC. It codes for CAIRGLGGSYNEQFF.

This clone was counted a few times. At one of its ends the junction is not consistent with the germline gene, which may arise from a read error. The rearrangement joins TRBV28 to TRBJ2-6; D is possibly TRBD1 (5 bases). The CDR3 contains 17 residues. Germline V gives CDR1 MDHEN, CDR2 SYDVKM. The CDR3 loop is CASSLPQGVSGANGLTF. The CDR3 DNA follows: TGTGCCAGCAGTTTACCGCAGGGTGTCTCTGGGGCCAACGGCCTGACTTTC. The full variable domain, rest sourced from reference TRBV28 and TRBJ2-6, is DVKVTQSSRYLVKRTGEKVFLECVQDMDHENMFWYRQDPGLGLRLIYFSYDVKMKEKGDIPEGYSVSREKKERFSLILESASTNQTSMYLCASSLPQGVSGANGLTFGAGSRLTVL.

The J gene is TRBJ1-2, the V gene TRBV9, with D possibly matching TRBD1 (5 bases). The germline V and J ends were trimmed by 0 bases and 2 bases, with 8 bases remaining between them. Germline V gives CDR1 SGDLS, CDR2 YYNGEE. This CDR3 is 14 amino acids long. In DNA form, the CDR3 reads TGTGCCAGCAGCGTAGTTACAGGCAACTATGGCTACACCTTC. It encodes CASSVVTGNYGYTF.

The rearrangement links TRBV28 to TRBJ1-5, with 8 bases identical to TRBD1. The CDR3 has 14 amino acids. The V gene end was trimmed by 2 bases and the J gene end by 6 bases; junction bases not matched to a gene: 3. Germline CDR1 and CDR2: MDHEN and SYDVKM. DNA of the CDR3: TGTGCCAGCAGTTTAGTCAGGGGGCGTCAGCCCCAGCATTTT. It yields the protein CASSLVRGRQPQHF. Variable domain in full (rest from reference TRBV28 and TRBJ1-5): DVKVTQSSRYLVKRTGEKVFLECVQDMDHENMFWYRQDPGLGLRLIYFSYDVKMKEKGDIPEGYSVSREKKERFSLILESASTNQTSMYLCASSLVRGRQPQHFGDGTRLSIL.

On this clone itself: Other DNA variants within this sample encode the same CDR3. The chain is built from TRBV18 and TRBJ2-5; D not resolved. Trimming stripped 3 bases from V and 4 bases from J, with 3 bases between. The germline gives CDR1 KGHSH, CDR2 LQKENI. This CDR3 spans 11 amino acids. The CDR3 reads CASSPRETQYF. The CDR3 bases are TGTGCCAGCTCACCCCGAGAGACCCAGTACTTC.

V gene TRBV27 combines with J gene TRBJ1-3; 7 bases map to TRBD1. Per germline, CDR1 MNHEY and CDR2 SMNVEV (reference sequence). V gave up 5 bases and J gave up 5 bases; unmatched junction bases: 6. There are 14 residues in the CDR3. Here the CDR3 reads CASSKGTERNTIYF. For the CDR3, the DNA is TGTGCCAGCAGTAAAGGGACAGAAAGAAACACCATATATTTT.

This chain joins TRBV5-1 and TRBJ1-2; D is unresolved. The germline V gene has CDR1 SGHRS and CDR2 YFSETQ. Trimming took off 4 bases at V and 2 bases at J, with 12 bases between the two ends. The length of the CDR3 is 14 residues. The CDR3 sequence is CASSADGQNYGYTF. The CDR3 DNA is TGCGCCAGCAGCGCCGATGGGCAGAACTATGGCTACACCTTC. The complete variable domain, with remaining parts taken from reference TRBV5-1 and TRBJ1-2, reads KAGVTQTPRYLIKTRGQQVTLSCSPISGHRSVSWYQQTPGQGLQFLFEYFSETQRNKGNFPGRFSGRQFSNSRSEMNVSTLELGDSALYLCASSADGQNYGYTFGSGTRLTVV.

CDR3: CASSVESTYTEAFF. The CDR3 region has the DNA TGTGCCAGCAGCGTAGAGTCAACTTACACTGAAGCTTTCTTT. This sequence joins TRBV9 and TRBJ1-1; D is undetermined. Deletions cut 0 bases from V and 3 bases from J, with 9 bases between. There are 14 residues in the CDR3. Germline CDR1 reads SGDLS; CDR2 reads YYNGEE.

J is TRBJ2-3 and V is TRBV29-1, with D perhaps TRBD2 (6 bases). Germline V CDR1 and CDR2: SQVTM, ANQGSEA. V dropped 7 bases and J dropped 6 bases, with 17 bases sitting between them. This CDR3 spans 13 amino acids. The CDR3 here is CSEGGALTDTQYF. The CDR3 DNA follows: TGCAGCGAAGGAGGGGCGCTCACGGATACGCAGTATTTT.

The chain is built from TRBV2 and TRBJ1-6, with 7 bases identical to TRBD1. Per germline, CDR1 SNHLY and CDR2 FYNNEI. There are 16 residues in the CDR3. Trimming removed 8 bases from V and 0 bases from J; junction bases left unmatched: 7. CDR3 in amino acids: CASQGGESSYNSPLHF. In DNA, the CDR3 is TGTGCCAGCCAGGGGGGCGAAAGCTCCTATAATTCACCCCTCCACTTT.

The rearrangement links TRBV5-1 to TRBJ2-5; 10 bases agree with TRBD2. The germline gives CDR1 SGHRS, CDR2 YFSETQ. V was clipped by 4 bases and J by 4 bases; unmatched bases: 4. The CDR3 spans 14 residues. CDR3 bases: TGCGCCAGCAGCCGGACTAGCGGACTAGAGACCCAGTACTTC. Encoded protein: CASSRTSGLETQYF.

The CDR3 sequence: CASSSEGLGFLETQYF. The CDR3 DNA sequence: TGTGCCAGCAGCTCCGAGGGCCTCGGGTTCTTAGAGACCCAGTACTTC. The rearrangement links TRBV28 to TRBJ2-5, with D tentatively TRBD2 (5 bases). Germline V gene lookup returns CDR1 MDHEN and CDR2 SYDVKM. V gave up 6 bases and J gave up 4 bases, with 21 bases separating them. The CDR3 covers 16 residues.

The chain links TRBV5-1 to TRBJ1-1, with D maybe TRBD1 (5 bases). Trimming removed 4 bases at V and 1 base at J, with 8 bases between. Germline V gene data show CDR1 as SGHRS and CDR2 as YFSETQ. This CDR3 has 13 amino acids. CDR3 in DNA: TGCGCCAGCAGCGTACAGGAGAACACTGAAGCTTTCTTT. Translating gives CASSVQENTEAFF. Full variable domain (remainder filled in from reference TRBV5-1 and TRBJ1-1): KAGVTQTPRYLIKTRGQQVTLSCSPISGHRSVSWYQQTPGQGLQFLFEYFSETQRNKGNFPGRFSGRQFSNSRSEMNVSTLELGDSALYLCASSVQENTEAFFGQGTRLTVV.